The clone carrying this TCR beta chain was counted between two and nine times. In the study's own analysis: From reference gene primer amplification, estimates of nucleated cell counts were derived. TCRdb's copy holds only in-frame clones and misses some; the assay was immunoSEQ multiplex PCR. That table supplies the V and J calls and clone size; D and trimming were determined from the DNA. The sample carries 45,000 to 55,000 clones, 86% recorded once. The data are from a study of blood T cell repertoires in COVID-19. Study context: Acute and convalescent COVID-19 specimens originated in the United States, Italy and Spain. In each case, the material was cDNA or gDNA derived from T cells, B-cell-depleted T cells, or PBMCs.

The germline V gene encodes CDR1 ENHRY and CDR2 SYGVKD. This CDR3 contains 15 residues. Trimming removed 4 bases at V and 8 bases at J, with 15 bases between. This receptor was identified in a man between 65 and 85 years old with active COVID-19. J is TRBJ1-6 and V is TRBV10-3; a weak D match, TRBD1 (6 bases). The sequencing sample was made of peripheral blood. The CDR3 loop is CAISGERGLYSPLHF. In DNA, the CDR3 is TGTGCCATCAGTGGGGAGAGGGGGTTATATTCACCCCTCCACTTT.